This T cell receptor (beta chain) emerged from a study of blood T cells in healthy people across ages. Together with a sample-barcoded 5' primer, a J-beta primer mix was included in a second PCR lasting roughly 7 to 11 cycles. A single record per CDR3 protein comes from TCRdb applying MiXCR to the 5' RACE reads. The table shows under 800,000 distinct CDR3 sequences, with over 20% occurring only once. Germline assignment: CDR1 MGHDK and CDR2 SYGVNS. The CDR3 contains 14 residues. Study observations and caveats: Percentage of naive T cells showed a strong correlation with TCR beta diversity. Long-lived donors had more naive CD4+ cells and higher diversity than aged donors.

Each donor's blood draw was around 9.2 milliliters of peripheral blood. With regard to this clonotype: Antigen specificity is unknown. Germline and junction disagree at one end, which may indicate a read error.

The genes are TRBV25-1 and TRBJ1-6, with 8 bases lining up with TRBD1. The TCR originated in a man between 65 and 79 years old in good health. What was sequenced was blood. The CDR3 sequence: CASSLTGDKSPLHF. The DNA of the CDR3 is TGTGCCAGCAGTTTGACAGGGGATAAGTCACCCCTCCACTTT.